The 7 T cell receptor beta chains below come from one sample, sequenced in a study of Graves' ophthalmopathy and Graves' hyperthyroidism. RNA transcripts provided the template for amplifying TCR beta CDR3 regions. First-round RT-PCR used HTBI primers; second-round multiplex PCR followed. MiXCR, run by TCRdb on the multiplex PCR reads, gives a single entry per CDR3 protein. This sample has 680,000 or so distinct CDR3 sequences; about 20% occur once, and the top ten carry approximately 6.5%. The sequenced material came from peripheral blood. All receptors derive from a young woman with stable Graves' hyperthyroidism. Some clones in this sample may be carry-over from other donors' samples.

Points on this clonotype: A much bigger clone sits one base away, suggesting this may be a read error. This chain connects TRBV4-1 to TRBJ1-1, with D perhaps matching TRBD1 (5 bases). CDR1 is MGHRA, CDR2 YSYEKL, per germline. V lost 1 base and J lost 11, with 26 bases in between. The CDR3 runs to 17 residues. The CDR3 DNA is TGCGCCAGCAGCCAAGTGGAAGTCAGGGCGGAAAAGAAGTTCGCTTTCTTT. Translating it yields CASSQVEVRAEKKFAFF.

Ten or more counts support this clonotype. This CDR3 reads CASSLQQGAMYEQYF. The CDR3 nucleotides read TGTGCCAGCAGCTTACAGCAGGGGGCGATGTACGAGCAGTACTTC. This chain links TRBV7-8 with TRBJ2-7, with TRBD1 matching 8 bases. The CDR3 has 15 residues. Germline lookup yields CDR1 SGHVS and CDR2 FQNEAQ. The J segment lost 4 bases and the V segment lost 2 bases, leaving 7 bases of the junction unmatched.

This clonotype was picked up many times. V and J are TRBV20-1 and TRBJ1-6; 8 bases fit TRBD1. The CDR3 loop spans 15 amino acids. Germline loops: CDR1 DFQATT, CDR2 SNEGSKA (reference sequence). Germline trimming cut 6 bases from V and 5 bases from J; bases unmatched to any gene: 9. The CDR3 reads CSAAGQGSHNSPLHF. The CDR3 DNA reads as TGCAGTGCAGCCGGACAGGGATCCCATAATTCACCCCTCCACTTT.

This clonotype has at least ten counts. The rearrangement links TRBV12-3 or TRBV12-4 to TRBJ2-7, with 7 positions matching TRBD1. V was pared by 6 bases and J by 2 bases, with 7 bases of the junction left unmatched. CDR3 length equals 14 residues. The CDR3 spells CASSQGQATYEQYF. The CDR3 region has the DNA TGTGCCAGCAGCCAAGGACAGGCCACCTACGAGCAGTACTTC.

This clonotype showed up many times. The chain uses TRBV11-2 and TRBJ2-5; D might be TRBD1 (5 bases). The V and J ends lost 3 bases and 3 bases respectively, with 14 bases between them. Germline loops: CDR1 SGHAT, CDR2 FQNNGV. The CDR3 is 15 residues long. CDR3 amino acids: CASSFSMGPEETQYF. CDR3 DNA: TGTGCCAGCAGCTTTAGTATGGGGCCAGAAGAGACCCAGTACTTC.

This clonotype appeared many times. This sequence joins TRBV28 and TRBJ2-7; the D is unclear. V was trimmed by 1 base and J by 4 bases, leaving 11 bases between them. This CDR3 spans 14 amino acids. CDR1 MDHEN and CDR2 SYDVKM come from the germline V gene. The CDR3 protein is CASSLFYRSYEQYF. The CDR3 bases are TGTGCCAGCAGTTTATTCTATAGGTCTTACGAGCAGTACTTC.

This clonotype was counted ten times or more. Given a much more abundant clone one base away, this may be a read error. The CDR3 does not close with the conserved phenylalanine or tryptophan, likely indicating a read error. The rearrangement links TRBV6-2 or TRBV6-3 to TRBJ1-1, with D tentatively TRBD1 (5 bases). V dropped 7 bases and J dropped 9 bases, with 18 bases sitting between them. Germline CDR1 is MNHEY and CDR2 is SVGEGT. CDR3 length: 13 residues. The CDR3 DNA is TGTGCCAGCACCCAAACGAGAGACAGTCAAGCTTTCCTT. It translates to CASTQTRDSQAFL.